These 32 T cell receptor beta chains share one sample of origin, sequenced in a study of neurological immune-mediated disorders. TCRdb re-analysed the 5' RACE reads in MiXCR, keeping a single row per CDR3 protein. The top ten hold just over 15% of the sample, which has about 76,000 distinct CDR3 sequences, 15% to 20% seen once. Sequencing was performed on PBMCs. The source of these receptors is a woman between 40 and 50 years old in good health.

This clonotype was observed at least ten times. J is TRBJ1-1 and V is TRBV7-8; TRBD1 agrees at 11 bases. The germline gives CDR1 SGHVS, CDR2 FQNEAQ. J was trimmed by 4 bases and V by 7 bases; bases with no gene match: 5. CDR3 length: 14 residues. The CDR3 nucleotides read TGTGCCAGCACCCGGGACAGGGGGACCACTGAAGCTTTCTTT. Translated: CASTRDRGTTEAFF.

This clonotype was recorded many times. The gene calls are TRBV27 and TRBJ1-2, with D possibly matching TRBD1 (6 bases). Germline assignment: CDR1 MNHEY and CDR2 SMNVEV (reference sequence). Trimming removed 6 bases at V and 4 bases at J, with 24 bases between. CDR3 length: 17 residues. The CDR3, as DNA: TGTGCCAGCAGGCTCGGGACATTCCCCTCGGGGCTCTATGGCTACACCTTC. Amino acids: CASRLGTFPSGLYGYTF.

There are many counts of this clonotype. V usage is TRBV21-1 and J usage is TRBJ1-5; the table's TRBD1 call for D was not verified on the DNA. TRBV21-1 is deemed a pseudogene. The CDR3 has 15 amino acids. The CDR3 is CASSKARTGCQPQHF. The CDR3 DNA is TGTGCCAGCAGCAAAGCGCGGACAGGGTGTCAGCCCCAGCATTTT.

This clonotype has ten or more counts. The rearrangement links TRBV7-2 to TRBJ1-1; 10 nucleotides match TRBD1. Germline CDR1 reads SGHTA; CDR2 reads FQGNSA. Trimming took 5 bases from V and 1 from J; bases not matched to a gene: 4. The CDR3 has 15 residues. The CDR3 is CASSPTGGENTEAFF. CDR3 DNA sequence: TGTGCCAGCAGCCCGACAGGGGGCGAGAACACTGAAGCTTTCTTT.

This clonotype has at least ten counts. This sequence joins TRBV5-1 and TRBJ2-5; 10 bases line up with TRBD2. V shed 5 bases and J 7 bases; nucleotides not matched to a gene: 8. CDR1 and CDR2 (germline): SGHRS, YFSETQ. The CDR3 has 14 amino acids. CDR3 DNA sequence: TGCGCCAGCAGAAGCAGCGGGGGGGCCGGGACCCAGTACTTC. It yields the protein CASRSSGGAGTQYF.

This clonotype was observed at least ten times. The chain uses TRBV6-5 and TRBJ1-2; the match to TRBD1 covers 7 bases. Looked up from germline, CDR1 is MNHEY and CDR2 is SVGAGI. This CDR3 is 16 amino acids long. After removal of 0 bases from V and 8 bases from J, the junction contained 12 bases not matched to a gene. The CDR3 nucleotides are TGTGCCAGCAGTTACTCCCGGACAGGTGGTCGGGGAGGCTACACCTTC. Protein sequence: CASSYSRTGGRGGYTF.

The V call is TRBV27, the J call TRBJ1-5; TRBD1 matches 9 bases. J lost 7 bases, V lost 5 bases, and 9 bases had no gene match. The germline gives CDR1 MNHEY, CDR2 SMNVEV (reference sequence). This CDR3 is 15 amino acids long. The CDR3 region has the DNA TGTGCCAGCAGTAAGTCCCGACAGGGGGACCAGCCCCAGCATTTT. Its protein is CASSKSRQGDQPQHF.

There are many counts of this clonotype. V usage is TRBV5-5 and J usage is TRBJ2-3; a weak D match, TRBD2 (6 bases). V lost 2 bases to trimming and J lost 0 bases, with 16 bases between them. The CDR3 extends over 17 amino acids. The germline gives CDR1 SGHKS, CDR2 YYEKEE (reference sequence). The CDR3 spells CASSLGGLPPSTDTQYF. The CDR3 DNA reads as TGTGCCAGCAGCTTAGGAGGACTACCCCCTAGCACAGATACGCAGTATTTT.

The V gene is TRBV6-5, the J gene TRBJ1-1; no clear D gene. The CDR3 is 14 amino acids. The germline V gene has CDR1 MNHEY and CDR2 SVGAGI. Trimming removed 4 bases at V and 11 bases at J, with 20 bases between. The CDR3, as DNA: TGTGCCAGCAGTTCCTCCTGGGCCCAACGCAAGGCTTTCTTT. This codes for CASSSSWAQRKAFF.

Many counts were recorded for this clonotype. The V gene is TRBV5-4, the J gene TRBJ1-2; TRBD1 might be the D (5 bases). Trimming took off 3 bases at V and 7 bases at J, with 10 bases between the two ends. The CDR3 totals 12 residues. The V gene's germline CDR1 is SGHNT and CDR2 YYREEE (reference sequence). CDR3 residues: CASSSYGGGYTF. The CDR3 coding sequence is TGTGCCAGCAGCTCATACGGGGGTGGCTACACCTTC.

The chain carries TRBV12-3 or TRBV12-4 and TRBJ2-6; D remains unclear. Between the trimmed V and J ends, which lost 4 bases and 2 bases, there was a span of 9 bases. This CDR3 region has 15 residues. In nucleotides, the CDR3 is TGTGCCAGCAGTTCCCGGAGCACTGGGGCCAACGTCCTGACTTTC. Translating gives CASSSRSTGANVLTF.

Points on this clonotype: A much larger clone is a single base away; this may be a read error. The V call is TRBV5-1, the J call TRBJ2-5; 7 bases line up with TRBD1. This CDR3 is built from 13 residues. V dropped 6 bases and J dropped 4; count of bases not matched to a gene: 6. Germline loops: CDR1 SGHRS, CDR2 YFSETQ. The CDR3, as DNA: TGCGCCAGCACAGACAGGGTGTCAGAGACCCAGTACTTC. Translated, it gives CASTDRVSETQYF.

At least ten counts were recorded for this clonotype. V and J are TRBV2 and TRBJ1-4; D possibly corresponds to TRBD1 (6 bases). This CDR3 comprises 14 residues. Germline CDR1 and CDR2: SNHLY and FYNNEI. Trimming took off 0 bases at V and 7 bases at J, with 9 bases between the two ends. CDR3 sequence reads: CASSEARGPEKLFF. The CDR3 DNA is TGTGCCAGCAGTGAAGCCAGGGGCCCTGAAAAACTGTTTTTT.

The chain has TRBV5-1 and TRBJ2-1, with 8 bases lining up with TRBD2. The CDR3 consists of 14 residues. J was trimmed by 4 bases and V by 4 bases; bases with no gene match: 4. CDR1 and CDR2 (germline): SGHRS, YFSETQ. CDR3 region: CASSIGTSYNEQFF. The CDR3 nucleotides are TGCGCCAGCAGCATCGGGACTAGTTACAATGAGCAGTTCTTC.

This clonotype appeared many times. The genes are TRBV3-1 and TRBJ2-3; 12 bases are a match to TRBD2. The V gene end was trimmed by 0 bases and the J gene end by 6 bases; junction bases not matched to a gene: 4. The CDR3 is made up of 16 amino acids. The V gene's germline CDR1 is LGHDT and CDR2 YNNKEL (reference sequence). The CDR3 sequence is CASSQDRTSGGDTQYF. The CDR3 region has the DNA TGTGCCAGCAGCCAAGATAGAACTAGCGGGGGGGATACGCAGTATTTT.

In this sample, this clonotype turned up many times. The J gene is TRBJ1-6, the V gene TRBV19; D possibly corresponds to TRBD1 (5 bases). This CDR3 spans 13 amino acids. Germline CDR1 is LNHDA and CDR2 is SQIVND (reference sequence). Trimming took off 3 bases at V and 7 bases at J, with 7 bases between the two ends. CDR3 protein: CASSMGRNSPLHF. CDR3 DNA sequence: TGTGCCAGTAGTATGGGACGCAATTCACCCCTCCACTTT.

This clonotype was detected many times. This sequence joins TRBV5-1 and TRBJ2-6; D remains ambiguous. Per the germline V gene, CDR1 is SGHRS and CDR2 is YFSETQ. V was trimmed by 4 bases and J by 2 bases, leaving 10 bases between them. CDR3 length: 15 amino acids. CDR3 nucleotide sequence: TGCGCCAGCAGCGCCACGGCCACTGGGGCCAACGTCCTGACTTTC. This sequence encodes CASSATATGANVLTF. The variable domain in full, with the rest retrieved from reference TRBV5-1 and TRBJ2-6, is KAGVTQTPRYLIKTRGQQVTLSCSPISGHRSVSWYQQTPGQGLQFLFEYFSETQRNKGNFPGRFSGRQFSNSRSEMNVSTLELGDSALYLCASSATATGANVLTFGAGSRLTVL.

This chain connects TRBV5-5 to TRBJ1-5; possibly TRBD1 for D (5 bases). Deletions cut 4 bases from V and 6 bases from J, with 20 bases between. CDR3 length: 16 residues. CDR1 and CDR2 from the germline V gene are SGHKS and YYEKEE (reference sequence). The CDR3 sequence is CASSLQSGRTCQPQHF. DNA for the CDR3: TGTGCCAGCAGCCTACAATCAGGGAGAACGTGTCAGCCCCAGCATTTT.

This clonotype was seen a handful of times. The chain is built from TRBV30 and TRBJ1-1; D is perhaps TRBD1 (6 bases). Trimming left V 6 bases short and J 1 base short, with 15 bases between. From germline, CDR1 is GTSNPN and CDR2 SVGIG (reference sequence). This CDR3 comprises 14 residues. DNA of the CDR3: TGTGCCTGTCACAGGGCACCACGGAACACTGAAGCTTTCTTT. Its protein product is CACHRAPRNTEAFF.

Many counts were recorded for this clonotype. This chain connects TRBV7-2 to TRBJ2-1; possible D gene TRBD2, 6 bases. The CDR3 length is 13 residues. Germline CDR1 is SGHTA and CDR2 is FQGNSA. V was shortened by 5 bases and J by 10 bases, with 15 bases between the two germline ends. CDR3 nucleotide sequence: TGTGCCAGCAGCCCTACCCAACGGGGGGAGCAGTTCTTC. This sequence encodes CASSPTQRGEQFF.

There are many counts of this clonotype. The V call is TRBV9, the J call TRBJ2-3; D may match TRBD1 or TRBD2 (7 bases each). The germline V gene encodes CDR1 SGDLS and CDR2 YYNGEE. The CDR3 consists of 15 residues. Trimming stripped 1 base from V and 3 bases from J, with 12 bases between. The DNA of the CDR3 is TGTGCCAGCAGCGTACAGGGGGGGGGGACAGATACGCAGTATTTT. Translated, it gives CASSVQGGGTDTQYF.

The genes are TRBV2 and TRBJ2-6; D remains ambiguous. CDR3 length: 10 amino acids. From germline, CDR1 is SNHLY and CDR2 FYNNEI. Trimming pared 5 bases from V and 9 bases from J, leaving 2 bases between. CDR3 in amino acids: CASSLNVLTF. The CDR3 region has the DNA TGTGCCAGCAGTCTCAACGTCCTGACTTTC.

The table lists this clonotype with many counts. The chain is built from TRBV7-3 and TRBJ2-5; tentative D call: TRBD2 (5 bases). Trimming pared 1 base from V and 4 bases from J, leaving 10 bases between. The length of the CDR3 is 14 residues. CDR1 SGHTA and CDR2 FQGTGA come from the germline V gene. The chain's CDR3 is CASSLIGEGETQYF. The CDR3 DNA reads TGTGCCAGCAGCTTAATTGGCGAGGGAGAGACCCAGTACTTC. The entire variable domain, with the rest obtained from reference TRBV7-3 and TRBJ2-5, is as follows: GAGVSQTPSNKVTEKGKYVELRCDPISGHTALYWYRQSLGQGPEFLIYFQGTGAADDSGLPNDRFFAVRPEGSVSTLKIQRTERGDSAVYLCASSLIGEGETQYFGPGTRLLVL.

Ten or more counts support this clonotype. This chain connects TRBV2 to TRBJ2-1, with 8 bases fitting TRBD2. CDR1 is SNHLY and CDR2 is FYNNEI in the germline V gene. V was clipped by 11 bases and J by 0 bases; unmatched bases: 6. CDR3 length: 14 residues. The CDR3 DNA sequence: TGTGCCGGGCGGGGGGCAAGCTCCTACAATGAGCAGTTCTTC. Protein sequence: CAGRGASSYNEQFF.

This chain links TRBV15 with TRBJ1-2; possibly TRBD1 for D (5 bases). The CDR3 sequence is 16 residues long. The ends were cut back, 1 base at V and 5 bases at J, with 17 bases in the middle. Germline CDR1 LNHNV, CDR2 YYDKDF (reference sequence). CDR3 DNA: TGTGCCACCAGCAGAGGGCTAACGGGGGACCAATATGGCTACACCTTC. It codes for CATSRGLTGDQYGYTF. The full variable domain, with the rest looked up from reference TRBV15 and TRBJ1-2, is DAMVIQNPRYQVTQFGKPVTLSCSQTLNHNVMYWYQQKSSQAPKLLFHYYDKDFNNEADTPDNFQSRRPNTSFCFLDIRSPGLGDTAMYLCATSRGLTGDQYGYTFGSGTRLTVV.

This clonotype was seen repeatedly, ten times or more. J is TRBJ2-1 and V is TRBV12-3 or TRBV12-4; D is ambiguous. This CDR3 contains 11 residues. The V and J ends lost 6 bases and 7 bases respectively, with 7 bases between them. Written as DNA, the CDR3 is TGTGCCAGCAGCACATTGAATGAGCAGTTCTTC. It yields the protein CASSTLNEQFF.

About this clonotype: A clone one base away is much larger, so this may be a read error. No conserved phenylalanine or tryptophan ends this CDR3, so it is likely a read error. This chain uses TRBV15 with TRBJ2-3; the D is unclear. The V end was cut by 0 bases, the J end by 4 bases, with 5 bases between. The CDR3 totals 13 residues. The germline gives CDR1 LNHNV, CDR2 YYDKDF (reference sequence). CDR3 amino acids: CATSRDGSDTQYL. CDR3 bases: TGTGCCACCAGCAGAGATGGATCAGATACGCAGTATCTT.

Ten or more counts support this clonotype. The rearrangement links TRBV11-2 to TRBJ2-1, with unresolved D. Germline V gene data show CDR1 as SGHAT and CDR2 as FQNNGV. The V end lost 6 bases, the J end lost 0 bases, and 18 bases lay between the germline ends. The CDR3 is 17 amino acids. CDR3 bases: TGTGCCAGCAGATCTATTGCACAACGCGGCTCCTACAATGAGCAGTTCTTC. Its translation: CASRSIAQRGSYNEQFF.

The table lists this clonotype with many counts. The CDR3 loop is CSARDPQNSYEQYF. The DNA for the CDR3 is TGCAGTGCTAGAGATCCCCAGAACTCCTACGAGCAGTACTTC. The rearrangement links TRBV20-1 to TRBJ2-7; D remains unclear. Germline V CDR1 and CDR2: DFQATT, SNEGSKA (reference sequence). The CDR3 is made up of 14 amino acids. V lost 0 bases, J lost 0 bases, and 9 bases lay in between.

This clonotype was recorded many times. The J gene is TRBJ2-1, the V gene TRBV12-3 or TRBV12-4, with 10 bases that match TRBD2. Losses at the gene ends were 7 bases for V and 5 bases for J; bases not matched to a gene: 11. The CDR3 contains 16 residues. The CDR3 region is CASNSMSSGGNNEQFF. The CDR3 region has the DNA TGTGCCAGCAATTCGATGTCTAGCGGGGGAAACAATGAGCAGTTCTTC.

Ten or more counts support this clonotype. V usage is TRBV12-3 or TRBV12-4 and J usage is TRBJ1-1, with TRBD1 identical over 8 bases. Unmatched junction bases numbered 11, after V lost 8 bases and J lost 6 bases. The CDR3 has 14 amino acids. CDR3 nucleotide sequence: TGTGCCAGCCGTATGGGGGACAGGAGGTCTGAAGCTTTCTTT. Amino acid sequence: CASRMGDRRSEAFF.

This clonotype appeared many times. The chain joins TRBV5-6 to TRBJ2-5; 8 positions match TRBD1. The germline gives CDR1 SGHDT, CDR2 YYEEEE. The junction had 16 bases not matched to a gene; V was cut back by 1 base and J by 5 bases. This CDR3 is built from 18 residues. For the CDR3, the DNA is TGTGCCAGCAGCTTGTGGCTTGGATTCCAGGGGGCGCGGGAGACCCAGTACTTC. Amino acids: CASSLWLGFQGARETQYF.